This T cell receptor beta chain was recorded in a study of CD8+CD57+ T cells in acquired aplastic anemia. Study at large: Across the sorted CD4+ and CD8+ cells, DNA amounts averaged about 3.2 ug.

Regarding this clonotype: The antigen is unknown.

It was patients with CD8+CD57+ cell expansion by flow cytometry who were chosen for sequencing. No therapy was given to patients before blood sampling. CDR3 and TCR beta VDJ profiling relied on genomic DNA as the template. TCRdb analysed the reads with MiXCR anew, one entry per CDR3 protein. The sample has 310,000 or so distinct CDR3 sequences; roughly 59% are singletons. Study outcomes and limitations: Roughly 30 was the count of CD8+ CDR3 sequences that patients shared with controls.

In germline, CDR1 is SGHRS, CDR2 YFSETQ. Trimming removed 4 bases from V and 1 base from J; junction bases left unmatched: 4. CDR3 length equals 16 residues. This clonotype originated in a human donor with aplastic anemia. The sequenced sample consisted of sorted CD4+, CD8+, or CD8+CD57+ T cells (not recorded which) from PBMCs. The chain combines TRBV5-1 with TRBJ2-6, with TRBD1 identical over 8 bases. CDR3: CASSPRTGSGANVLTF. The CDR3 coding sequence is TGCGCCAGCAGCCCCCGGACAGGGTCTGGGGCCAACGTCCTGACTTTC.